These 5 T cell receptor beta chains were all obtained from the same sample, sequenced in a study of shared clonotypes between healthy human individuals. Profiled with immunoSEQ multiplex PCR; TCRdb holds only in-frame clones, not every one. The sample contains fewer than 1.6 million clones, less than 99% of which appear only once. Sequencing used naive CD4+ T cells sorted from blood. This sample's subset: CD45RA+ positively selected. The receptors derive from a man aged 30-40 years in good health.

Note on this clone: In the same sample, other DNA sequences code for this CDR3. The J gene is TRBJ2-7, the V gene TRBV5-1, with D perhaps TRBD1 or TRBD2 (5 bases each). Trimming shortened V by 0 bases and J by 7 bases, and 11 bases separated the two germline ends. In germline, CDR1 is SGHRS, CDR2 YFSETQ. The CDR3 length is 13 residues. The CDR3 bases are TGCGCCAGCAGCTTGGGGGGACCGGGAGAGCAGTACTTC. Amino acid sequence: CASSLGGPGEQYF.

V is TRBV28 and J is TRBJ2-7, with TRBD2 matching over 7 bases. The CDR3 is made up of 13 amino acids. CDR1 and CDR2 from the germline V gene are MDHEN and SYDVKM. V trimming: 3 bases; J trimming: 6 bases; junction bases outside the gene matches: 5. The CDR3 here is CASSFRGVGEQYF. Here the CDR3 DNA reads TGTGCCAGCAGTTTTCGGGGGGTCGGCGAGCAGTACTTC.

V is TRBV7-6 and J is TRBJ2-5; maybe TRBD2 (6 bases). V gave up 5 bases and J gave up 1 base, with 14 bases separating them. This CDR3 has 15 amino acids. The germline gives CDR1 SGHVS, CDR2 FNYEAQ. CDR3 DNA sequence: TGTGCCAGCAGCCCCAGGGCGGGGCCCCAAGAGACCCAGTACTTC. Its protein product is CASSPRAGPQETQYF. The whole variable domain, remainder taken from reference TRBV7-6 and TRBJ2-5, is GAGVSQSPRYKVTKRGQDVALRCDPISGHVSLYWYRQALGQGPEFLTYFNYEAQQDKSGLPNDRFSAERPEGSISTLTIQRTEQRDSAMYRCASSPRAGPQETQYFGPGTRLLVL.

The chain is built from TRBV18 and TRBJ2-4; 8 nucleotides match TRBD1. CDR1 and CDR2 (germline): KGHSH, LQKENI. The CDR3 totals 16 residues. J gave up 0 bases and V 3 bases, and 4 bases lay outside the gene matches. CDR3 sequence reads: CASSPGTGLAKNIQYF. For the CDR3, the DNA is TGTGCCAGCTCACCTGGGACAGGCTTAGCCAAAAACATTCAGTACTTC.

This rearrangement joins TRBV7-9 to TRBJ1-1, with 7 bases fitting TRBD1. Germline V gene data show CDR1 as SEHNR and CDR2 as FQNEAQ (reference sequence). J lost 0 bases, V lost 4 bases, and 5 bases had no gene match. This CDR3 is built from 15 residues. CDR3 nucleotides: TGTGCCAGCAGCTCCGGGACAGTGATGAACACTGAAGCTTTCTTT. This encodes CASSSGTVMNTEAFF.